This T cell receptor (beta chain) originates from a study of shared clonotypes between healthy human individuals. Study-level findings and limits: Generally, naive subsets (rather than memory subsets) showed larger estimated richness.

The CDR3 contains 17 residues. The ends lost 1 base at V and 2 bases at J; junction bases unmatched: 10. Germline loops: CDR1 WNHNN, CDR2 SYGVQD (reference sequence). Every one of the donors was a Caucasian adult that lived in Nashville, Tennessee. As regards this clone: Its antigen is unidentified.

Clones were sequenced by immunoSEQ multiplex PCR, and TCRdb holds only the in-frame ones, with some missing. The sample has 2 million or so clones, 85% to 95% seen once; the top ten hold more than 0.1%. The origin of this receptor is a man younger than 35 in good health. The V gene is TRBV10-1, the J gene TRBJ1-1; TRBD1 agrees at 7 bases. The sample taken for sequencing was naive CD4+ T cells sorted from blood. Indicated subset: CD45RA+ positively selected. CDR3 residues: CASSEFEWTGPNTEAFF. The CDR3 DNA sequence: TGCGCCAGCAGTGAGTTCGAGTGGACAGGACCAAACACTGAAGCTTTCTTT.